This T cell receptor beta chain emerged from a study of identical twins. Findings of the study overall: Insertions were fewer in abundant cord blood beta clonotypes, whereas memory repertoires showed none of this pattern.

This CDR3 has 14 residues. V shed 4 bases and J shed 7 bases, with 14 bases lying between them. Germline V CDR1 and CDR2: SGHRS, YFSETQ. This clonotype was recorded a few times. Antigen unknown. From the 5' RACE reads, TCRdb called clonotypes with MiXCR, one entry per CDR3 protein. The sample has around 1.7 million distinct CDR3 sequences, roughly 35% seen once. The sequenced sample consisted of cord blood. The genes are TRBV5-1 and TRBJ2-2; D unresolved. The TCR sequence derives from a newborn girl in good health. The chain's CDR3 is CASSEKWVVGELFF. Here the CDR3 DNA reads TGCGCCAGCAGCGAGAAATGGGTCGTCGGGGAGCTGTTTTTT.